Following are 25 T cell receptor beta chains from one sample sequenced in a study of cytomegalovirus exposure and HLA in healthy donors (dated by TCRdb to about 2017). To prepare the library, the immunoSEQ multiplex PCR assay was applied. The clones in this table, taken by TCRdb from immuneACCESS, are in-frame only. Not every clone is retained; where verified, under half of the shortfall comes from an unresolved V gene, and the cause of the rest is unknown. This sample comprises approximately 240,000 clones, 80% to 95% of them detected only once. The ten largest clones represent 1% to 1.2% of the sample. Material: PBMCs. These receptors were taken from a woman between 18 and 30 years old in good health and CMV-seronegative.

V gene TRBV30 combines with J gene TRBJ1-2; a possible D gene is TRBD1 (6 bases). The CDR3 length is 13 residues. The ends were cut back, 5 bases at V and 0 bases at J, with 10 bases in the middle. CDR1 and CDR2 from the germline V gene are GTSNPN and SVGIG (reference sequence). The CDR3 protein is CAWARGANYGYTF. CDR3 DNA sequence: TGTGCCTGGGCCAGGGGAGCTAACTATGGCTACACCTTC.

The chain recombines TRBV25-1 with TRBJ2-1; the match to TRBD2 covers 7 bases. The V gene end was trimmed by 3 bases and the J gene end by 0 bases; junction bases not matched to a gene: 2. CDR1 MGHDK and CDR2 SYGVNS come from the germline V gene. This CDR3 has 15 amino acids. This CDR3 is CASSEASGSYNEQFF. The CDR3 nucleotides are TGTGCCAGCAGTGAGGCTAGCGGCTCCTACAATGAGCAGTTCTTC. The full variable domain, with the rest looked up from reference TRBV25-1 and TRBJ2-1, is EADIYQTPRYLVIGTGKKITLECSQTMGHDKMYWYQQDPGMELHLIHYSYGVNSTEKGDLSSESTVSRIRTEHFPLTLESARPSHTSQYLCASSEASGSYNEQFFGPGTRLTVL.

The table lists this clone with a count of one. The chain couples TRBV5-1 to TRBJ2-2; unclear D gene. Trimming stripped 1 base from V and 0 bases from J, with 7 bases between. The CDR3 contains 15 residues. From germline, CDR1 is SGHRS and CDR2 YFSETQ. DNA for the CDR3: TGCGCCAGCAGCTTGATAACTGCGAACACCGGGGAGCTGTTTTTT. It translates to CASSLITANTGELFF.

This sequence joins TRBV18 and TRBJ2-6; D remains unclear. This CDR3 has 13 residues. V lost 8 bases and J 4 bases, leaving 9 bases between the germline ends. Per the germline V gene, CDR1 is KGHSH and CDR2 is LQKENI. The CDR3 spells CASQIAGANVLTF. DNA of the CDR3: TGTGCCAGCCAGATTGCAGGGGCCAACGTCCTGACTTTC.

The chain couples TRBV23-1 to TRBJ1-5; D is unresolved. TRBV23-1 counts as an open reading frame of uncertain function. CDR3 length equals 16 residues. Trimming took off 0 bases at V and 7 bases at J, with 16 bases between the two ends. The DNA for the CDR3 is TGCGCCAGCAGTCAATCAGAGGGTCCGGCGAGGCAGCCCCAGCATTTT. Residues: CASSQSEGPARQPQHF.

Of note for this clone: This sample also contains other DNA sequences that code for the same CDR3. The chain uses TRBV13 and TRBJ2-7; D ambiguous. Per germline, CDR1 PRHDT and CDR2 FYEKMQ (reference sequence). The CDR3 consists of 12 residues. Trimming cost V 5 bases and J 2 bases, with 7 bases left between them. The CDR3, as DNA: TGTGCCAGCAGCCCGAGTCCCTACGAGCAGTACTTC. As protein: CASSPSPYEQYF.

The chain has TRBV9 and TRBJ2-7; possibly TRBD2 for D (5 bases). The CDR3 has 15 residues. CDR1 is SGDLS and CDR2 is YYNGEE in the germline V gene. V lost 0 bases and J lost 5, with 15 bases in between. CDR3 bases: TGTGCCAGCAGCGTAGAGGGCAGACTAACCAACGAGCAGTACTTC. It encodes CASSVEGRLTNEQYF.

The gene calls are TRBV6-4 and TRBJ2-2; D gene uncertain. CDR1 MRHNA and CDR2 SNTAGT come from the germline V gene. This CDR3 is 12 amino acids long. V lost 10 bases and J lost 6, with 12 bases in between. In DNA form, the CDR3 reads TGTGCCACCCTGAGCGATGCCGGGGAGCTGTTTTTT. Protein: CATLSDAGELFF.

The chain has TRBV5-4 and TRBJ1-1; 9 bases are a match to TRBD1. CDR1 is SGHNT and CDR2 is YYREEE in the germline V gene (reference sequence). The J segment lost 1 base and the V segment lost 4 bases, leaving 2 bases of the junction unmatched. The CDR3 has 14 amino acids. This chain's CDR3 is CASSRTGENTEAFF. CDR3 coding DNA: TGTGCCAGCAGCAGGACAGGGGAGAACACTGAAGCTTTCTTT.

The CDR3 DNA sequence: TGTGCCAGCAGTCTCACAGGGCGAAACGAAGCTTTCTTT. As protein: CASSLTGRNEAFF. The rearrangement uses TRBV27 and TRBJ1-1, with D possibly TRBD1 on 6 matching bases. Trimming cost V 5 bases and J 8 bases, with 15 bases left between them. The CDR3 spans 13 residues. In germline, CDR1 is MNHEY, CDR2 SMNVEV (reference sequence).

This chain links TRBV30 with TRBJ1-2; 7 bases are shared with TRBD1. With 0 bases clipped from V and 0 bases from J, the junction kept 4 bases outside the gene matches. The CDR3 runs 15 residues. Germline CDR1 GTSNPN, CDR2 SVGIG (reference sequence). CDR3 DNA sequence: TGTGCCTGGAGTGTGGGGACAGATGCTAACTATGGCTACACCTTC. It codes for CAWSVGTDANYGYTF.

The V and J genes are TRBV5-6 and TRBJ2-7; possibly TRBD1 for D (6 bases). In germline, CDR1 is SGHDT, CDR2 YYEEEE. The V end lost 4 bases, the J end lost 1 base, and 12 bases lay between the germline ends. The CDR3 loop spans 14 amino acids. CDR3 DNA: TGTGCCAGCAGCCCGGACAGATCGTCCTACGAGCAGTACTTC. It codes for CASSPDRSSYEQYF.

This sequence joins TRBV7-2 and TRBJ1-4, with 9 nucleotides matching TRBD1. The germline gives CDR1 SGHTA, CDR2 FQGNSA. This CDR3 has 15 amino acids. Germline trimming cut 4 bases from V and 7 bases from J; bases unmatched to any gene: 7. The CDR3 sequence is CASSWTGVNREKLFF. The CDR3 DNA reads as TGTGCCAGCAGCTGGACAGGGGTTAATCGTGAAAAACTGTTTTTT.

The V and J genes are TRBV6-1 and TRBJ1-1; D call uncertain. The germline CDR1 and CDR2 sequences are MNHNS and SASEGT. The CDR3 consists of 11 residues. Trimming left V 3 bases short and J 8 bases short, with 7 bases between. DNA of the CDR3: TGTGCCAGCAGTGAGGCACAAGAAGCTTTCTTT. Residues: CASSEAQEAFF.

V gene TRBV29-1 combines with J gene TRBJ2-1; D may be TRBD2 (5 bases). This CDR3 has 13 amino acids. Germline values: CDR1 SQVTM, CDR2 ANQGSEA. V dropped 3 bases and J dropped 2 bases, with 8 bases sitting between them. The CDR3, as DNA: TGCAGCGTTGACGGGGAGACCTACAATGAGCAGTTCTTC. Amino acids: CSVDGETYNEQFF.

This chain joins TRBV6-5 and TRBJ1-1, with D uncertain. Germline CDR1 MNHEY, CDR2 SVGAGI. V lost 5 bases and J lost 6, with 7 bases in between. This CDR3 is 11 amino acids long. The CDR3 nucleotides are TGTGCCAGCAGTCGCGGGTCTGAAGCTTTCTTT. It encodes CASSRGSEAFF.

This chain links TRBV25-1 with TRBJ1-1; D unclear. CDR1 is MGHDK and CDR2 is SYGVNS in the germline V gene. Between the trimmed V and J ends, which lost 6 bases and 4 bases, there was a span of 6 bases. CDR3 size: 11 residues. Written as DNA, the CDR3 is TGTGCCAGCAGGAGGGTCACTGAAGCTTTCTTT. It specifies CASRRVTEAFF.

The rearrangement uses TRBV7-8 and TRBJ2-7; D perhaps matches TRBD2 (5 bases). V was clipped by 4 bases and J by 0 bases, with 16 bases between them. Germline V gene lookup returns CDR1 SGHVS and CDR2 FQNEAQ. There are 16 residues in the CDR3. The CDR3 reads CASSSGLQLSSYEQYF. CDR3 DNA sequence: TGTGCCAGCAGCTCAGGACTCCAACTCAGCTCCTACGAGCAGTACTTC.

This chain uses TRBV28 with TRBJ2-7; 11 bases map to TRBD1. The V and J ends lost 5 bases and 2 bases, in that order; junction bases with no gene match: 5. This CDR3 has 15 residues. Germline CDR1 reads MDHEN; CDR2 reads SYDVKM. The CDR3 sequence: CASSPVGQGAYEQYF. In DNA form, the CDR3 reads TGTGCCAGCAGTCCGGTGGGACAGGGGGCCTACGAGCAGTACTTC.

The chain uses TRBV19 and TRBJ1-1, with 8 bases fitting TRBD1. Losses at the gene ends were 9 bases for V and 0 bases for J; bases not matched to a gene: 6. CDR1 and CDR2 (germline): LNHDA, SQIVND (reference sequence). The CDR3 covers 14 residues. CDR3 protein: CASTDRGMNTEAFF. The CDR3 bases are TGTGCCAGCACCGACAGGGGTATGAACACTGAAGCTTTCTTT. The entire variable domain, with the rest obtained from reference TRBV19 and TRBJ1-1, is as follows: DGGITQSPKYLFRKEGQNVTLSCEQNLNHDAMYWYRQDPGQGLRLIYYSQIVNDFQKGDIAEGYSVSREKKESFPLTVTSAQKNPTAFYLCASTDRGMNTEAFFGQGTRLTVV.

This clone was picked up one time. This sequence joins TRBV19 and TRBJ2-5; D ambiguous. Judging by the DNA end, TRBJ2-7 fits better; the J call may be wrong. The CDR3 has 13 residues. Germline lookup yields CDR1 LNHDA and CDR2 SQIVND (reference sequence). The chain's CDR3 is CASSTRLWNEQYF. The CDR3 DNA reads TGTGCCAGTAGTACTAGACTCTGGAACGAGCAGTACTTC.

V gene TRBV10-1 combines with J gene TRBJ2-2, with 7 bases fitting TRBD1. After removal of 8 bases from V and 1 base from J, the junction contained 10 bases not matched to a gene. This CDR3 comprises 16 residues. Germline loops: CDR1 WNHNN, CDR2 SYGVQD (reference sequence). In nucleotides, the CDR3 is TGCGCCAGCGGGGAGCCCGGGACAGTGAACACCGGGGAGCTGTTTTTT. This sequence encodes CASGEPGTVNTGELFF.

This chain uses TRBV9 with TRBJ2-7, with D possibly matching TRBD2 (6 bases). Germline CDR1 and CDR2: SGDLS and YYNGEE. V was cut by 3 bases and J by 5 bases, with 24 bases left in between. This CDR3 has 17 residues. The CDR3 coding sequence is TGTGCCAGCAGCGGAAGGCCCGGAGGGGCCTACCACAACGAGCAGTACTTC. Protein product: CASSGRPGGAYHNEQYF.

This chain joins TRBV18 and TRBJ1-5; D unresolved. The germline CDR1 and CDR2 sequences are KGHSH and LQKENI. Trimming took off 3 bases at V and 0 bases at J, with 9 bases between the two ends. CDR3 length equals 15 residues. Here the CDR3 reads CASSPAQNSNQPQHF. CDR3 nucleotides: TGTGCCAGCTCACCGGCACAGAATAGCAATCAGCCCCAGCATTTT.

This chain connects TRBV6-1 to TRBJ1-3; no firm D call. The CDR3 has 16 amino acids. The germline CDR1 and CDR2 sequences are MNHNS and SASEGT. Trimming shortened V by 2 bases and J by 1 base, and 12 bases separated the two germline ends. In DNA form, the CDR3 reads TGTGCCAGCAGTGAAAGAATCCCGACTTCTGGAAACACCATATATTTT. Amino acids: CASSERIPTSGNTIYF.